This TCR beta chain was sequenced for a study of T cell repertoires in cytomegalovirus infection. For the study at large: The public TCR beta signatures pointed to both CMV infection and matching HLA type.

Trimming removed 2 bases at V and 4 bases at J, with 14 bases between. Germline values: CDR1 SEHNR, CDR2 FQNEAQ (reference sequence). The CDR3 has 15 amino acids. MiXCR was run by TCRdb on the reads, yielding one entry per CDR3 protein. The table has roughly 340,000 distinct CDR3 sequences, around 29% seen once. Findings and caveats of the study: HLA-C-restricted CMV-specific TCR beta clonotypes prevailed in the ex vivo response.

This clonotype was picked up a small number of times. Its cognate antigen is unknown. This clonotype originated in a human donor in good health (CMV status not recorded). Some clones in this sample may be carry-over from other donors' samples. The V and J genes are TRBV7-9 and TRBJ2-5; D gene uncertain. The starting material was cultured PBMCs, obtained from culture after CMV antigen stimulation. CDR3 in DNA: TGTGCCAGCAGCTTATTCGACGGCCCCCTAGAGACCCAGTACTTC. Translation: CASSLFDGPLETQYF.